This passage covers 28 T cell receptor beta chains from one sample sequenced in a study of blood T cell repertoires in COVID-19. Produced via immunoSEQ multiplex PCR; TCRdb's table is partial and in-frame only. The profile shows around 60,000 clones, around 81% of them singletons. The sequenced sample was peripheral blood. Receptors were obtained from a woman over 75 with active or convalescent COVID-19.

V gene TRBV27 combines with J gene TRBJ2-1, with 8 bases aligning to TRBD2. The V gene end was trimmed by 1 base and the J gene end by 1 base; junction bases not matched to a gene: 3. Looked up from germline, CDR1 is MNHEY and CDR2 is SMNVEV (reference sequence). The CDR3 totals 16 residues. The CDR3, as DNA: TGTGCCAGCAGTTTATTATCGGGGGGGTCCTACAATGAGCAGTTCTTC. It codes for CASSLLSGGSYNEQFF.

J is TRBJ1-3 and V is TRBV18; D is unclear. The V end lost 3 bases, the J end lost 9 bases, and 12 bases lay between the germline ends. The CDR3 sequence is 13 residues long. Germline CDR1 and CDR2: KGHSH and LQKENI. CDR3 sequence (DNA): TGTGCCAGCTCACCTTCGGGAGTTGGCACCATATATTTT. Encoded protein: CASSPSGVGTIYF. Drawing the rest from reference TRBV18 and TRBJ1-3, the complete variable domain is NAGVMQNPRHLVRRRGQEARLRCSPMKGHSHVYWYRQLPEEGLKFMVYLQKENIIDESGMPKERFSAEFPKEGPSILRIQQVVRGDSAAYFCASSPSGVGTIYFGEGSWLTVV.

The CDR3 here is CASSVGTGSKLFF. CDR3 coding DNA: TGTGCCAGCAGCGTAGGGACAGGGTCAAAACTGTTTTTT. V gene TRBV9 combines with J gene TRBJ1-4, with TRBD1 matching 8 bases. The V and J ends lost 0 bases and 10 bases, in that order; junction bases with no gene match: 2. Germline lookup yields CDR1 SGDLS and CDR2 YYNGEE. This CDR3 has 13 residues.

The CDR3 reads CASSPTIGSPLHF. The CDR3 nucleotides are TGTGCCAGCTCACCTACTATCGGTTCACCCCTCCACTTT. The chain recombines TRBV18 with TRBJ1-6, with unresolved D. Trimming stripped 3 bases from V and 9 bases from J, with 9 bases between. Germline CDR1 reads KGHSH; CDR2 reads LQKENI. The length of the CDR3 is 13 residues.

The chain combines TRBV7-3 with TRBJ1-1; TRBD1 matches 8 bases. With 4 bases clipped from V and 5 bases from J, the junction kept 3 bases outside the gene matches. This CDR3 region has 13 residues. Germline CDR1 and CDR2: SGHTA and FQGTGA. The CDR3 loop is CASSWGQETEAFF. CDR3 coding DNA: TGTGCCAGCAGCTGGGGACAGGAGACTGAAGCTTTCTTT.

The V and J genes are TRBV7-2 and TRBJ1-4; D not certain. The CDR3 loop spans 14 amino acids. Germline CDR1 SGHTA, CDR2 FQGNSA. Trimming cost V 3 bases and J 1 base, with 6 bases left between them. Here the CDR3 DNA reads TGTGCCAGCAGCTTCAGGCGAACTAATGAAAAACTGTTTTTT. Protein product: CASSFRRTNEKLFF.

This chain links TRBV3-1 (or the pseudogene TRBV3-2) with TRBJ1-5; 9 nucleotides line up with TRBD1. Germline V gene lookup returns CDR1 LGHDT and CDR2 YNNKEL (reference sequence). Trimming at V came to 1 base and at J to 2 bases, leaving 6 bases not matched to a gene. This CDR3 is built from 17 residues. The CDR3 loop reads CASSQGGQGRGNQPQHF. The CDR3 DNA is TGTGCCAGCAGCCAAGGGGGACAGGGACGAGGCAATCAGCCCCAGCATTTT.

The chain carries TRBV9 and TRBJ2-1; TRBD2 aligns across 9 bases. Losses at the gene ends were 3 bases for V and 0 bases for J; bases not matched to a gene: 7. This CDR3 is built from 17 residues. Germline CDR1 and CDR2: SGDLS and YYNGEE. CDR3 amino acids: CASSATRLADSYNEQFF. Here the CDR3 DNA reads TGTGCCAGCAGCGCCACTAGACTAGCGGACTCCTACAATGAGCAGTTCTTC.

This clone was seen once. V usage is TRBV19 and J usage is TRBJ2-7, with a weak D call TRBD2 (5 bases). Per the germline V gene, CDR1 is LNHDA and CDR2 is SQIVND (reference sequence). V was shortened by 2 bases and J by 6 bases, with 17 bases between the two germline ends. The CDR3 has 15 residues. The CDR3 reads CASSIWSGVGSEQYF. Written as DNA, the CDR3 is TGTGCCAGTAGTATATGGAGCGGCGTCGGCAGCGAGCAGTACTTC.

The chain links TRBV27 to TRBJ2-1; 7 nucleotides match TRBD1. V was clipped by 2 bases and J by 10 bases; unmatched bases: 11. CDR3 length: 15 amino acids. Germline CDR1 and CDR2: MNHEY and SMNVEV (reference sequence). The CDR3 loop is CASSLTTGPRGEQFF. CDR3 sequence (DNA): TGTGCCAGCAGTTTAACGACAGGGCCTCGCGGCGAGCAGTTCTTC.

The chain recombines TRBV6-2 or TRBV6-3 with TRBJ2-7; perhaps TRBD1 as D (5 bases). This CDR3 has 13 amino acids. Germline V CDR1 and CDR2: MNHEY, SVGEGT. V was pared by 1 base and J by 7 bases, with 11 bases between. The CDR3 reads CASSYFQGSEQYF. The CDR3, as DNA: TGTGCCAGCAGTTACTTTCAGGGCTCTGAGCAGTACTTC.

The chain has TRBV3-1 (or the pseudogene TRBV3-2) and TRBJ1-6; weak D call: TRBD1 (5 bases). The germline V gene encodes CDR1 LGHDT and CDR2 YNNKEL (reference sequence). Trimming stripped 7 bases from V and 1 base from J, with 11 bases between. CDR3 length: 15 residues. The CDR3 DNA is TGTGCCAGCAACACCGGGGGTTCCTATAATTCACCCCTCCACTTT. This gives the protein CASNTGGSYNSPLHF.

The rearrangement uses TRBV5-1 and TRBJ1-3; TRBD1 aligns across 10 bases. The germline V gene encodes CDR1 SGHRS and CDR2 YFSETQ. The CDR3 has 16 residues. The J segment lost 4 bases and the V segment lost 5 bases, leaving 9 bases of the junction unmatched. The CDR3 protein is CASSYTGTGDGNTIYF. The CDR3 nucleotides read TGCGCCAGCAGTTACACCGGGACAGGGGACGGAAACACCATATATTTT.

V is TRBV3-1 (or the pseudogene TRBV3-2) and J is TRBJ1-6; perhaps TRBD1 as D (6 bases). Germline V lookup: CDR1 LGHDT, CDR2 YNNKEL (reference sequence). Between the trimmed V and J ends, which lost 0 bases and 7 bases, there was a span of 16 bases. The CDR3 has 17 amino acids. CDR3 coding DNA: TGTGCCAGCAGCCAAGAACCCAGACAGGCTCGGAATTCACCCCTCCACTTT. Translating gives CASSQEPRQARNSPLHF.

CDR3 in amino acids: CASSPASSGGQETQYF. As DNA, the CDR3 is TGCGCCAGCAGCCCCGCGTCTAGCGGGGGCCAAGAGACCCAGTACTTC. The chain combines TRBV5-1 with TRBJ2-5; 10 positions agree with TRBD2. CDR3 length: 16 amino acids. Germline loops: CDR1 SGHRS, CDR2 YFSETQ. With 4 bases clipped from V and 1 base from J, the junction kept 7 bases outside the gene matches.

The CDR3 sequence: CASRLGSTEAFF. CDR3 nucleotide sequence: TGTGCCAGCAGACTAGGAAGCACTGAAGCTTTCTTT. The chain links TRBV3-1 (or the pseudogene TRBV3-2) to TRBJ1-1; D unclear. Germline CDR1 is LGHDT and CDR2 is YNNKEL (reference sequence). The V end was cut by 6 bases, the J end by 4 bases, with 9 bases between. The CDR3 is 12 amino acids.

The V and J genes are TRBV6-2 or TRBV6-3 and TRBJ1-4, with 7 bases aligning to TRBD1. V lost 6 bases to trimming and J lost 6 bases; unmatched junction nucleotides: 7. The CDR3 loop spans 14 amino acids. Germline CDR1 MNHEY, CDR2 SVGEGT. In nucleotides, the CDR3 is TGTGCCAGCAGCCGGACAGGTTTGGATGAAAAACTGTTTTTT. Its protein product is CASSRTGLDEKLFF.

The chain recombines TRBV7-9 with TRBJ2-1; 11 bases agree with TRBD2. This CDR3 spans 17 amino acids. Per germline, CDR1 SEHNR and CDR2 FQNEAQ (reference sequence). The trim removed 5 bases at V and 6 bases at J, leaving 12 bases unmatched. Written as DNA, the CDR3 is TGTGCCAGCAGCCCCAGTCCTACTAGCGGGGGCTTCAATGAGCAGTTCTTC. It translates to CASSPSPTSGGFNEQFF.

This chain uses TRBV6-1 with TRBJ1-5; 7 bases agree with TRBD1. There are 16 residues in the CDR3. Per the germline V gene, CDR1 is MNHNS and CDR2 is SASEGT. V lost 4 bases and J lost 2; bases outside the gene matches: 8. The CDR3 coding sequence is TGTGCCAGCAGTGCCACGACAGGGAGAGGCAATCAGCCCCAGCATTTT. This translates into CASSATTGRGNQPQHF.

The chain links TRBV9 to TRBJ2-7; perhaps TRBD2 as D (5 bases). Trimming stripped 0 bases from V and 7 bases from J, with 14 bases between. The CDR3 has 14 amino acids. Germline values: CDR1 SGDLS, CDR2 YYNGEE. The CDR3 DNA reads TGTGCCAGCAGCGTAGGCCGGGGTGAGTTTGAGCAGTACTTC. Translating it yields CASSVGRGEFEQYF.

The chain carries TRBV9 and TRBJ1-6; D gene uncertain. The CDR3 is 14 amino acids. Trimming left V 3 bases short and J 8 bases short, with 12 bases between. Per the germline V gene, CDR1 is SGDLS and CDR2 is YYNGEE. The CDR3 nucleotides are TGTGCCAGCAGCGCGACGGGTTGGGATTCACCCCTCCACTTT. This sequence encodes CASSATGWDSPLHF.

As concerns this clone: One end of the junction is discordant with germline, which a read error may explain. The chain links TRBV15 to TRBJ2-1; D remains ambiguous. Germline values: CDR1 LNHNV, CDR2 YYDKDF (reference sequence). CDR3 length: 11 residues. The CDR3 sequence is CATSGYKEQFF. The CDR3 coding sequence is TGTGCCACCAGCGGTTACAAGGAGCAGTTCTTC.

V usage is TRBV5-6 and J usage is TRBJ2-5, with TRBD1 as a possible D gene (6 bases). Germline V gene lookup returns CDR1 SGHDT and CDR2 YYEEEE. This CDR3 has 15 residues. Trimming removed 2 bases at V and 1 base at J, with 12 bases between. The CDR3 is CASSLFTGIQETQYF. In DNA form, the CDR3 reads TGTGCCAGCAGCTTATTTACAGGGATCCAAGAGACCCAGTACTTC.

V gene TRBV16 combines with J gene TRBJ2-7; maybe TRBD1 (6 bases). The CDR3 contains 14 residues. The germline V gene encodes CDR1 KGHSY and CDR2 FQNENV. Trimming cost V 4 bases and J 4 bases, with 14 bases left between them. The CDR3 bases are TGTGCCAGCAGCCCCGGGACACCGGAATACGAGCAGTACTTC. Its protein is CASSPGTPEYEQYF.

The rearrangement joins TRBV19 to TRBJ1-2; 10 nucleotides agree with TRBD1. This CDR3 has 15 residues. Germline CDR1 and CDR2: LNHDA and SQIVND (reference sequence). The junction had 10 bases not matched to a gene; V was cut back by 7 bases and J by 5 bases. The CDR3 DNA is TGTGCCAGTACTCTAAACCCGGGACAGGGGTATGGCTACACCTTC. Translated: CASTLNPGQGYGYTF.

The chain is built from TRBV7-3 and TRBJ2-2, with 8 bases aligning to TRBD2. The CDR3 runs to 15 residues. Germline CDR1 is SGHTA and CDR2 is FQGTGA. J lost 3 bases, V lost 5 bases, and 5 bases had no gene match. The CDR3 here is CASSPAGGHTGELFF. CDR3 DNA sequence: TGTGCCAGCAGCCCTGCGGGGGGCCACACCGGGGAGCTGTTTTTT.

The chain carries TRBV5-1 and TRBJ2-7; TRBD1 matches 9 bases. V trimming: 0 bases; J trimming: 3 bases; junction bases outside the gene matches: 4. The germline V gene has CDR1 SGHRS and CDR2 YFSETQ. The CDR3 spans 15 residues. CDR3 DNA sequence: TGCGCCAGCAGCTTGGAACCGGGACAGGGCTACGAGCAGTACTTC. Its translation is CASSLEPGQGYEQYF.

The chain recombines TRBV7-2 with TRBJ2-5; a weak D match, TRBD1 (6 bases). The CDR3 contains 15 residues. Germline V gives CDR1 SGHTA, CDR2 FQGNSA. Trimming took 5 bases from V and 5 from J, leaving 18 bases between them. CDR3 bases: TGTGCCAGCAGCCCAACTAAACAGGGTGAGGAGACCCAGTACTTC. It yields the protein CASSPTKQGEETQYF. Complete variable domain (other parts from reference TRBV7-2 and TRBJ2-5): GAGVSQSPSNKVTEKGKDVELRCDPISGHTALYWYRQSLGQGLEFLIYFQGNSAPDKSGLPSDRFSAERTGGSVSTLTIQRTQQEDSAVYLCASSPTKQGEETQYFGPGTRLLVL.